The sequence of this T cell receptor beta chain was determined in a study of blood T cell repertoires in COVID-19. Study-level background: There were acute and convalescent COVID-19 samples, and they came from the United States, Italy and Spain. Sources were T cells, B-cell-depleted T cells, or PBMCs; the material itself was cDNA or gDNA.

This clone has just a few counts. Trimming cost V 6 bases and J 1 base, with 9 bases left between them. Germline V CDR1 and CDR2: SGHRS, YFSETQ. This CDR3 has 13 residues. As handled by the study authors: Amplified reference gene primers provided the basis for estimating nucleated cell counts. The method was immunoSEQ multiplex PCR; TCRdb's version includes in-frame clones alone and lacks a portion of them. The D gene and trimming were derived from the DNA, and the V and J assignments and clone size from that table. The table has roughly 360,000 clones, more than 75% seen once. The clonotype comes from a human donor with acute or convalescent COVID-19. The donor label of this sample is uncertain. Sequencing input: peripheral blood. This rearrangement joins TRBV5-1 to TRBJ2-3; a weak D match, TRBD2 (5 bases). The CDR3 bases are TGCGCCAGCAAGCCCGGGGGCACAGATACGCAGTATTTT. This sequence encodes CASKPGGTDTQYF. The complete variable domain, with remaining parts taken from reference TRBV5-1 and TRBJ2-3, reads KAGVTQTPRYLIKTRGQQVTLSCSPISGHRSVSWYQQTPGQGLQFLFEYFSETQRNKGNFPGRFSGRQFSNSRSEMNVSTLELGDSALYLCASKPGGTDTQYFGPGTRLTVL.